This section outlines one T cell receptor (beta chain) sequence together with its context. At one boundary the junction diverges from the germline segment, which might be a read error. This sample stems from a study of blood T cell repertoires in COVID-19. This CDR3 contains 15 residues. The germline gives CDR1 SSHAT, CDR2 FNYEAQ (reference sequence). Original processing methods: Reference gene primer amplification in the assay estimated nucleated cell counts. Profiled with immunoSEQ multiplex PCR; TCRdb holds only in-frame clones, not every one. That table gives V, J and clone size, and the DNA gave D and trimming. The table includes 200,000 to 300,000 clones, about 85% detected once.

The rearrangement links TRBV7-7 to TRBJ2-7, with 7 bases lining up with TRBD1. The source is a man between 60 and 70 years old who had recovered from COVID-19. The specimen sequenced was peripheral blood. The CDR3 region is CASSLGAGTVDEQYF. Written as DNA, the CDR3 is TGTGCTAGCAGCTTAGGGGCCGGGACAGTCGACGAGCAGTACTTC.